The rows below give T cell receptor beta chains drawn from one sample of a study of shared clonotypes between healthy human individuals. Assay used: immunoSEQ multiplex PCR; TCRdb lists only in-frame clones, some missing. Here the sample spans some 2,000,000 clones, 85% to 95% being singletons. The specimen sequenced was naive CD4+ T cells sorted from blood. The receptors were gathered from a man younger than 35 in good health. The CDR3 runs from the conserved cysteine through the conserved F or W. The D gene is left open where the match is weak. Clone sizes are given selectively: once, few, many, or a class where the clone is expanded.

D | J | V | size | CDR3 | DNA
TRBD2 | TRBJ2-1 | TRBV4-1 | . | CASSPSLSGRAWGEQFF | TGCGCCAGCAGCCCCTCACTGAGCGGGAGGGCCTGGGGTGAGCAGTTCTTC
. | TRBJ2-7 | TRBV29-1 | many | CSVEVSYEQYF | TGCAGCGTTGAAGTCTCCTACGAGCAGTACTTC
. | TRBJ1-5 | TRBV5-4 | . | CASSYDNGQPQHF | TGTGCCAGCAGCTACGACAACGGCCAGCCCCAGCATTTT
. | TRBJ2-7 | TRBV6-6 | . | CASTTPARAYEQYF | TGTGCCAGCACAACTCCCGCGAGAGCCTACGAGCAGTACTTC
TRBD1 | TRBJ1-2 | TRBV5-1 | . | CASSLPGQGDYGYTF | TGCGCCAGCAGCCTACCTGGACAGGGCGACTATGGCTACACCTTC
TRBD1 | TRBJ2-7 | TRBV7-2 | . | CASSFGQGVVYF | TGTGCCAGCAGCTTCGGACAGGGAGTGGTGTACTTC
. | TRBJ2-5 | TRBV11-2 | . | CASSPRGETQYF | TGTGCCAGCAGCCCGAGGGGCGAGACCCAGTACTTC
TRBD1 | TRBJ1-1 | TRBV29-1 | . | CSVDEGAGTEAFF | TGCAGCGTTGATGAGGGGGCGGGTACTGAAGCTTTCTTT
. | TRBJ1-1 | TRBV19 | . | CASSIMGLNTEAFF | TGTGCCAGTAGTATAATGGGGCTGAACACTGAAGCTTTCTTT
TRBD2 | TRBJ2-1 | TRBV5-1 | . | CASSSYPILAGGYYNEQFF | TGCGCCAGCAGCTCCTACCCCATACTGGCGGGAGGGTACTACAATGAGCAGTTCTTC
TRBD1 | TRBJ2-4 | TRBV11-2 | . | CASSRLDPLGGQGWVRYF | TGTGCCAGCAGCCGACTAGACCCCCTGGGGGGACAGGGGTGGGTACGGTACTTC
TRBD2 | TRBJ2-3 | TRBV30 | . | CAWSAWTSGGAGTDTQYF | TGTGCCTGGAGTGCGTGGACTAGCGGGGGGGCCGGCACAGATACGCAGTATTTT
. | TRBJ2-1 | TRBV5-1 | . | CASRVGRDYNEQFF | TGCGCCAGCAGGGTAGGCAGGGATTACAATGAGCAGTTCTTC
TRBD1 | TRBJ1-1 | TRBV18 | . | CASSPLRTGDTEAFF | TGTGCCAGCTCACCACTAAGGACAGGCGACACTGAAGCTTTCTTT
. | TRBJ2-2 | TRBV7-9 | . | CASSFGASLNTGELFF | TGTGCCAGCAGCTTTGGGGCTAGCCTGAACACCGGGGAGCTGTTTTTT
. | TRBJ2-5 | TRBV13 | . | CASSFNRVETQYF | TGTGCCAGCAGCTTCAACAGGGTAGAGACCCAGTACTTC
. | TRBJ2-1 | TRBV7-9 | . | CASSLGGADRNKAFF | TGTGCCAGCAGCTTAGGCGGTGCGGACCGTAATAAGGCGTTCTTC
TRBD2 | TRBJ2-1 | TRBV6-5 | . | CASSPLAGQYNEQFF | TGTGCCAGCAGCCCGTTAGCGGGCCAATACAATGAGCAGTTCTTC
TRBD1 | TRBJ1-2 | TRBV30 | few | CAWQGAYYGYTF | TGTGCCTGGCAGGGGGCCTACTATGGCTACACCTTC
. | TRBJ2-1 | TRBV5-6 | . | CASSLQRPNNEQFF | TGTGCCAGCAGCTTACAGCGGCCGAACAATGAGCAGTTCTTC
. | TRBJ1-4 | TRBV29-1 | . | CSVERQSLNEKLFF | TGCAGCGTTGAAAGGCAGTCGCTTAATGAAAAACTGTTTTTT